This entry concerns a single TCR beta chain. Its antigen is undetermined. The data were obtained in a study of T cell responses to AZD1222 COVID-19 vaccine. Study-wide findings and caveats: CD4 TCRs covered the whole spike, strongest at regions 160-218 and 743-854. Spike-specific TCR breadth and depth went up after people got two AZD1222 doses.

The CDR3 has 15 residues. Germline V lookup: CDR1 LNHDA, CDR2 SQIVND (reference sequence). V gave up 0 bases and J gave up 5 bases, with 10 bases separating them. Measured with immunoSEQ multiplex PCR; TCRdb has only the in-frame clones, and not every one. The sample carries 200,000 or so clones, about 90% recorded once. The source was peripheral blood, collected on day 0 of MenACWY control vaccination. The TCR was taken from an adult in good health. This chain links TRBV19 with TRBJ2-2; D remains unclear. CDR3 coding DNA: TGTGCCAGTAGTATAGATAGCTGGGGAACCGGGGAGCTGTTTTTT. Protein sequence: CASSIDSWGTGELFF.